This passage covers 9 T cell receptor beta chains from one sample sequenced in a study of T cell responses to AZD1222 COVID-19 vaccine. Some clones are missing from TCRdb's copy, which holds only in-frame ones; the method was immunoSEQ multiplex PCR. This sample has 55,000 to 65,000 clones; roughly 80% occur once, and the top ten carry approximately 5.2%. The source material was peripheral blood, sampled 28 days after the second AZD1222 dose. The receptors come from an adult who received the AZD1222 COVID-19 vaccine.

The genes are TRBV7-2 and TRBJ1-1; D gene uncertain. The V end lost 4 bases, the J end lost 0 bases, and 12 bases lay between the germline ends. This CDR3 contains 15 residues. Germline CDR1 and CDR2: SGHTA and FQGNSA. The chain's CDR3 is CASSSAGALNTEAFF. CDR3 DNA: TGTGCCAGCAGCTCGGCGGGTGCCTTGAACACTGAAGCTTTCTTT.

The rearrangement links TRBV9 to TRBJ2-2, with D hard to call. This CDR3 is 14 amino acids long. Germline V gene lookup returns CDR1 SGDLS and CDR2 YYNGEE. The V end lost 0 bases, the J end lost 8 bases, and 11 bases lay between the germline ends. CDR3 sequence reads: CASSVVGSGGELFF. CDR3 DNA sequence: TGTGCCAGCAGCGTAGTGGGTTCCGGTGGGGAGCTGTTTTTT.

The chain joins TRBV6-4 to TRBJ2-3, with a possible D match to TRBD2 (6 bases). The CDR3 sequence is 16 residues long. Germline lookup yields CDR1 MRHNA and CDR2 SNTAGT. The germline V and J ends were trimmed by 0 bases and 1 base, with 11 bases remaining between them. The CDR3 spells CASSDSLDYGTDTQYF. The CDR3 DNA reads TGTGCCAGCAGTGACTCTCTGGACTATGGCACAGATACGCAGTATTTT.

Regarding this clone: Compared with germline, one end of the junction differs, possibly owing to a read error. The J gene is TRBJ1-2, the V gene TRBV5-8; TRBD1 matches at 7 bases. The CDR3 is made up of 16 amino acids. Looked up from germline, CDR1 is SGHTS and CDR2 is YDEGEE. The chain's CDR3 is CASTLGNRGRGPGYTF. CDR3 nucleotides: TGTGCCAGCACCTTGGGTAACAGGGGACGGGGACCTGGCTACACCTTC.

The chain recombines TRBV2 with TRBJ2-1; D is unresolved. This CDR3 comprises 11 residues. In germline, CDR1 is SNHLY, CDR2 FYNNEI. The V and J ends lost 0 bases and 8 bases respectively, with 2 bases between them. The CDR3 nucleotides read TGTGCCAGCAGTGAAGCCTATGAGCAGTTCTTC. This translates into CASSEAYEQFF. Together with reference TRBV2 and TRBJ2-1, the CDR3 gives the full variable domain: EPEVTQTPSHQVTQMGQEVILRCVPISNHLYFYWYRQILGQKVEFLVSFYNNEISEKSEIFDDQFSVERPDGSNFTLKIRSTKLEDSAMYFCASSEAYEQFFGPGTRLTVL.

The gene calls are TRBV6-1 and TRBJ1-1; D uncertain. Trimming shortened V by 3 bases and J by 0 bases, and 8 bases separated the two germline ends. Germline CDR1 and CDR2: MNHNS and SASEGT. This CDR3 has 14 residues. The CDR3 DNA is TGTGCCAGCAGTGATGGGCAGATGAACACTGAAGCTTTCTTT. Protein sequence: CASSDGQMNTEAFF.

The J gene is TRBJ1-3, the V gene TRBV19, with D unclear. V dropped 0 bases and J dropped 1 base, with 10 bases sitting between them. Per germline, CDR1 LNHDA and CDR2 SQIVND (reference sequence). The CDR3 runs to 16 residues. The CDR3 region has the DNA TGTGCCAGTAGTATAGATGGCTTTGGGTCTGGAAACACCATATATTTT. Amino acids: CASSIDGFGSGNTIYF.

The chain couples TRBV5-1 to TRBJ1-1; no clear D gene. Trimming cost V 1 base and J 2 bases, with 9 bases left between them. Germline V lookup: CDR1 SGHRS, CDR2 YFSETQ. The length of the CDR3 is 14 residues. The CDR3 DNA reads TGCGCCAGCAGCTTGTCGACGGATAACACTGAAGCTTTCTTT. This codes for CASSLSTDNTEAFF.

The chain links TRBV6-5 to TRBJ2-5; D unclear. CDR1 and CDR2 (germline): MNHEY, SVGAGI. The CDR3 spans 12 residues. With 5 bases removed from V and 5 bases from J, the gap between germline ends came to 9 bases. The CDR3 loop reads CASSLSLETQYF. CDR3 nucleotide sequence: TGTGCCAGCAGTCTCAGCCTGGAGACCCAGTACTTC.